This TCR beta chain appears in the sequencing data of a study of T cells in Graves' hyperthyroidism and ophthalmopathy. Stable hyperthyroidism: no ophthalmopathy progression over 18 months of follow-up. Germline CDR1 and CDR2: SGHDN and FVKESK. There are 14 residues in the CDR3. J gave up 3 bases and V 5 bases, and 3 bases lay outside the gene matches. From RNA transcripts, TCR beta CDR3 regions were amplified. During a first-round RT-PCR of the TCR CDR3, the HTBI primer set was used. TCRdb passed the multiplex PCR reads through MiXCR, listing each CDR3 protein once. The profile shows fewer than 900,000 distinct CDR3 sequences, roughly 17% of them singletons. Ten or more counts support this clonotype.

Material for sequencing was blood. The chain has TRBV14 and TRBJ2-1; TRBD2 aligns across 8 bases. The TCR comes from a man in his late teens or twenties with Graves' hyperthyroidism. DNA for the CDR3: TGTGCCAGCAGCGAGCGGGAGAGCTACAATGAGCAGTTCTTC. Protein: CASSERESYNEQFF.